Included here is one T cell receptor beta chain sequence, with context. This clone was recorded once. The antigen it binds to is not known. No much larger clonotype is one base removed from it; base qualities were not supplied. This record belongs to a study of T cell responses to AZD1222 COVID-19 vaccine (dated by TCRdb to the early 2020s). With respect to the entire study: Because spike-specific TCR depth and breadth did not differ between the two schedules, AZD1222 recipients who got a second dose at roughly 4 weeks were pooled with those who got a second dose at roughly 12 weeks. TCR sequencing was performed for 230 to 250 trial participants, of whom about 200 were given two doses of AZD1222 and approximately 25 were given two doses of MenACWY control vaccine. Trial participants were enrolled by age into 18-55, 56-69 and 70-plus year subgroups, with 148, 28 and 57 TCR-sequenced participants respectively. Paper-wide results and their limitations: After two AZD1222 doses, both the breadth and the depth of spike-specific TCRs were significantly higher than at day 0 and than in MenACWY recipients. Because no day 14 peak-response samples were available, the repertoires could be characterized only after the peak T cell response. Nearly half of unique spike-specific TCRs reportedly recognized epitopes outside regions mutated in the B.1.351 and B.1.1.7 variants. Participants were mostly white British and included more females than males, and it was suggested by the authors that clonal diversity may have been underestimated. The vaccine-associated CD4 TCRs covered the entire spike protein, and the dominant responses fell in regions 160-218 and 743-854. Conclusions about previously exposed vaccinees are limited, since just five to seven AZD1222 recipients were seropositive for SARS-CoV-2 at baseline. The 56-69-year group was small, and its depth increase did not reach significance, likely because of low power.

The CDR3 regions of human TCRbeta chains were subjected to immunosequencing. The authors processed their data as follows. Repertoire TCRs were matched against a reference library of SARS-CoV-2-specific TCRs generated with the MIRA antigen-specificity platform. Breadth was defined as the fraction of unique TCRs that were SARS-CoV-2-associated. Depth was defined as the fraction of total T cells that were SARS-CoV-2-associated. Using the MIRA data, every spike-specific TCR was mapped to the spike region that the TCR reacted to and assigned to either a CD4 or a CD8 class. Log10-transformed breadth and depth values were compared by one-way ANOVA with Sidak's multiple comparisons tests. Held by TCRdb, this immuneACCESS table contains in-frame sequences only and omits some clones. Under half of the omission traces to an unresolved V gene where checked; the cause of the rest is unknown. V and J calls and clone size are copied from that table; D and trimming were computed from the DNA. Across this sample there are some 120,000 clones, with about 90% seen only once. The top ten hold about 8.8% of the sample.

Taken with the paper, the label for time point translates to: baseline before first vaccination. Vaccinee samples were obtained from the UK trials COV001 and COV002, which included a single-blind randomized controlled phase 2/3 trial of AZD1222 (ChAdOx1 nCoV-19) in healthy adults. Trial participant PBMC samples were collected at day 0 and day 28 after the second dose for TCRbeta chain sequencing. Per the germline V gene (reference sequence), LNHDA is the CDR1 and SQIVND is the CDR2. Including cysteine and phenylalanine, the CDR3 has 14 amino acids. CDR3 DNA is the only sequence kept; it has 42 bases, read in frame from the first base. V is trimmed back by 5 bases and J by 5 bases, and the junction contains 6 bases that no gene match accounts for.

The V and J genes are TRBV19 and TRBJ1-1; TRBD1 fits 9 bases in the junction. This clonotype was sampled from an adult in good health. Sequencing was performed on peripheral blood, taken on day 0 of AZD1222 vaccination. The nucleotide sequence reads TGTGCCAGTAGTCCGGGACAGGGATGGACTGAAGCTTTCTTT. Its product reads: CASSPGQGWTEAFF.